This TCR beta chain was sequenced during a study of Ad26.COV2.S vaccination and SARS-CoV-2 variants. Study summary: Doses of Ad26.COV2.S were injected into muscle once or twice, 56 days apart. Study outcomes and limitations: For non-spike TCRs, breadth in vaccine recipients resembled that in placebo recipients.

The protocol was immunoSEQ multiplex PCR, while the TCRdb copy is restricted to in-frame clones and leaves out a portion. The sample holds some 250,000 clones; around 89% are singletons and the top ten take roughly 10%. Treatment denoted: some 20 received Ad26.COV2.S at low or high dose, single or two shots; several received placebo; per-sample allocation not given. The study sampled participants on day 63 after the first vaccine or placebo injection. With regard to this clone: Its target is not known.

This TCR was sampled from a person aged 18-65 years who received the Ad26.COV2.S COVID-19 vaccine or a placebo. Material: peripheral blood, obtained in a trial of Ad26.COV2.S vaccine versus placebo.

The CDR3 sequence is CSVGTGRHQPQHF. CDR3 nucleotides: TGCAGCGTGGGGACAGGGAGGCATCAGCCCCAGCATTTT. This sequence joins TRBV29-1 and TRBJ1-5, with 9 bases matching TRBD1. The CDR3 extends over 13 amino acids. V gave up 6 bases and J gave up 5 bases; unmatched junction bases: 5. Germline assignment: CDR1 SQVTM and CDR2 ANQGSEA.